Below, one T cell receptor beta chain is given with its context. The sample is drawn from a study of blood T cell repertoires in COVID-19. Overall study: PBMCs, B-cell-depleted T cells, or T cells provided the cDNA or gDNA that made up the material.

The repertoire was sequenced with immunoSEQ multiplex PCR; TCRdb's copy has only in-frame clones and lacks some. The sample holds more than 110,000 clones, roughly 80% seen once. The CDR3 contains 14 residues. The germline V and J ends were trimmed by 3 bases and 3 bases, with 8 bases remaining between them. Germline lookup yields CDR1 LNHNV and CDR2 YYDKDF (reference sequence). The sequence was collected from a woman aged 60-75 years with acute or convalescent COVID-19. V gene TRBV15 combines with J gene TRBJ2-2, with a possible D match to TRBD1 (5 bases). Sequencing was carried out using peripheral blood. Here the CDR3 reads CATSSGRDTGELFF. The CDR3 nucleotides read TGTGCCACCAGCAGTGGCAGGGACACCGGGGAGCTGTTTTTT.